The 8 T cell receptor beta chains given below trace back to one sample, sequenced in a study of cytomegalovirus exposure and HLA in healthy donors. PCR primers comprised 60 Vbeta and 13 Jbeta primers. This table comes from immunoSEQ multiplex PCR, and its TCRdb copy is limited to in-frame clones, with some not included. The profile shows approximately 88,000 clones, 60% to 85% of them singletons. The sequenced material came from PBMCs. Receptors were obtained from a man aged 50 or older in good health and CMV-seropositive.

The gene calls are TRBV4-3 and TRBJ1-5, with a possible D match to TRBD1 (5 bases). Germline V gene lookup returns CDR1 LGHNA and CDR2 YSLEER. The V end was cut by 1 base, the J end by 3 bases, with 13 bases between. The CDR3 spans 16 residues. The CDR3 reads CASSQGIGDYNQPQHF. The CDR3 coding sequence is TGCGCCAGCAGCCAAGGGATAGGGGATTACAATCAGCCCCAGCATTTT.

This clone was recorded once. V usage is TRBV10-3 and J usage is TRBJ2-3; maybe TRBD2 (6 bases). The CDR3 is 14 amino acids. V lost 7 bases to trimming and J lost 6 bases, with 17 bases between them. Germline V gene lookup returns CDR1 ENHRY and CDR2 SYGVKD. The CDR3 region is CAIKSRRDFDTQYF. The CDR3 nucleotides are TGTGCCATCAAGAGCAGACGGGACTTCGATACGCAGTATTTT.

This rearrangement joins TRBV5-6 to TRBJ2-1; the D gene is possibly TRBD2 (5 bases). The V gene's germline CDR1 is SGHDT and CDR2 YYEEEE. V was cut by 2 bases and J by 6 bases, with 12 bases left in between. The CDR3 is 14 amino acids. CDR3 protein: CASSLPGTRNEQFF. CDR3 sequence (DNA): TGTGCCAGCAGCTTACCGGGAACCCGCAATGAGCAGTTCTTC.

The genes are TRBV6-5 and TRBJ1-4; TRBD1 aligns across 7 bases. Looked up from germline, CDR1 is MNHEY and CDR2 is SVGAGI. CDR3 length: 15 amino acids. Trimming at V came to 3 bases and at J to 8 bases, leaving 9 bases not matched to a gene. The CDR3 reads CASSYSTGVREKLFF. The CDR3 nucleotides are TGTGCCAGCAGTTATTCTACAGGGGTGCGCGAAAAACTGTTTTTT.

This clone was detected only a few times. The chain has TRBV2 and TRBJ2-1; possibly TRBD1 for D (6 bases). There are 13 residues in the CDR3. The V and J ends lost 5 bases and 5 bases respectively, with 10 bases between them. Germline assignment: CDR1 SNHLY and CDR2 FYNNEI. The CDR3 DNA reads TGTGCCAGCAGTAGGACAGTGGACAATGAGCAGTTCTTC. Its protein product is CASSRTVDNEQFF.

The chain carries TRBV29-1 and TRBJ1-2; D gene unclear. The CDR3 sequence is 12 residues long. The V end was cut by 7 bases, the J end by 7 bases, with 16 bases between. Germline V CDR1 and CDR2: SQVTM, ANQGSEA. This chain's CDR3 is CSGAQEGTGYTF. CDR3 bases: TGCAGCGGAGCTCAAGAGGGAACTGGCTACACCTTC.

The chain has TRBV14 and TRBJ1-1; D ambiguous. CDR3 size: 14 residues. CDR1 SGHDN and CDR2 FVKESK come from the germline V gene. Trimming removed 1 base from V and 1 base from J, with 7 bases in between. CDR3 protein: CASSQGGRNTEAFF. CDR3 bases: TGTGCCAGCAGCCAAGGTGGCAGGAACACTGAAGCTTTCTTT.

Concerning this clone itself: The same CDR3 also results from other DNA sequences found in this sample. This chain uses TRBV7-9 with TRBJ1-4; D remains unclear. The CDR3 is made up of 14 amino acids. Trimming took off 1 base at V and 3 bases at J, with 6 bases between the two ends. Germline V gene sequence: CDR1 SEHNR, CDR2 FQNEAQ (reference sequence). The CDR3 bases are TGTGCCAGCAGCTTAGGTACAGCTAATGAAAAACTGTTTTTT. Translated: CASSLGTANEKLFF.